The rows below give T cell receptor beta chains drawn from one sample of a study of long-term antiretroviral therapy in people with HIV. Produced via immunoSEQ multiplex PCR; TCRdb's table is partial and in-frame only. The sample includes tens of thousands of clones, over 90% seen only once; the top ten take less than 3%. Sequencing used unsorted PBMCs, obtained 3.7 years after starting antiretroviral therapy. The source is a woman between 50 and 59 years old with HIV. Each CDR3 is given with its conserved first and last residue. A D gene is named only where the DNA matches it firmly. Size is omitted from some rows. Given values are once, few, many or a class for expanded clones.

j_call: TRBJ2-3; clone_size: .; v_call: TRBV10-1; d_call: .; cdr3_nt: TGCGCCAGCAGTGAGTCGGGGAGATCAGATACGCAGTATTTT; cdr3_aa: CASSESGRSDTQYF
j_call: TRBJ1-3; clone_size: .; v_call: TRBV6-1; d_call: .; cdr3_nt: TGTGCCAGCAGTGAAGCCCGAGGAAACACCATATATTTT; cdr3_aa: CASSEARGNTIYF
j_call: TRBJ1-5; clone_size: .; v_call: TRBV19; d_call: TRBD1; cdr3_nt: TGTGCCAGTAGAATCTGGGACAGGGACGTTCAGCCCCAGCATTTT; cdr3_aa: CASRIWDRDVQPQHF
j_call: TRBJ2-3; clone_size: .; v_call: TRBV5-1; d_call: TRBD2; cdr3_nt: TGCGCCAGCAGCTTTAGCGGGGGGGCCCCCGATACGCAGTATTTT; cdr3_aa: CASSFSGGAPDTQYF
j_call: TRBJ2-2; clone_size: .; v_call: TRBV5-1; d_call: .; cdr3_nt: TGCGCCAGCAGCTTGGAGGCCCGGACCGGGGAGCTGTTTTTT; cdr3_aa: CASSLEARTGELFF
j_call: TRBJ1-1; clone_size: .; v_call: TRBV6-6; d_call: .; cdr3_nt: TGTGCCAGCAGTTACGGGGGGAACACTGAAGCTTTCTTT; cdr3_aa: CASSYGGNTEAFF
j_call: TRBJ2-2; clone_size: .; v_call: TRBV9; d_call: .; cdr3_nt: TGTGCCAGCACCCTAGGCGGTAACACCGGGGAGCTGTTTTTT; cdr3_aa: CASTLGGNTGELFF
j_call: TRBJ2-1; clone_size: .; v_call: TRBV6-4; d_call: .; cdr3_nt: TGTGCCAGCAGTTATCATAGTTACAATGAGCAGTTCTTC; cdr3_aa: CASSYHSYNEQFF
j_call: TRBJ1-3; clone_size: .; v_call: TRBV19; d_call: .; cdr3_nt: TGTGCCAGTAGTTTATTAGGGATTGGAAACACCATATATTTT; cdr3_aa: CASSLLGIGNTIYF
j_call: TRBJ1-1; clone_size: .; v_call: TRBV2; d_call: .; cdr3_nt: TGTGCCAGCAGTGGGGATATCACTGAAGCTTTCTTT; cdr3_aa: CASSGDITEAFF
j_call: TRBJ2-3; clone_size: .; v_call: TRBV15; d_call: .; cdr3_nt: TGTGCCACCAGCAGAGTCGCCCCAGGCGGTCCAGATACGCAGTATTTT; cdr3_aa: CATSRVAPGGPDTQYF
j_call: TRBJ2-1; clone_size: .; v_call: TRBV5-1; d_call: .; cdr3_nt: TGCGCCAGCAGCTTCGAGGGTTCCAGCTACAATGAGCAGTTCTTC; cdr3_aa: CASSFEGSSYNEQFF
j_call: TRBJ1-5; clone_size: once; v_call: TRBV15; d_call: .; cdr3_nt: TGTGCCACCAGCAGAGATCCAGGGGTCTCTCAGCCCCAGCATTTT; cdr3_aa: CATSRDPGVSQPQHF
j_call: TRBJ1-5; clone_size: .; v_call: TRBV7-9; d_call: TRBD1; cdr3_nt: TGTGCCAGCAGGGGGACAGAGAGTCAGCCCCAGCATTTT; cdr3_aa: CASRGTESQPQHF
j_call: TRBJ1-1; clone_size: .; v_call: TRBV5-1; d_call: TRBD1; cdr3_nt: TGCGCCAGCAGCTACGATGGCGACAGGGGCACCGTTGAAGCTTTCTTT; cdr3_aa: CASSYDGDRGTVEAFF
j_call: TRBJ2-3; clone_size: .; v_call: TRBV7-6; d_call: .; cdr3_nt: TGTGCCAGCAGGGCCTACCAGGGCGGCACAGATACGCAGTATTTT; cdr3_aa: CASRAYQGGTDTQYF
j_call: TRBJ1-5; clone_size: .; v_call: TRBV10-3; d_call: TRBD1; cdr3_nt: TGTGCCATCAGTGAGTCGACAGGGAATCAGCCCCAGCATTTT; cdr3_aa: CAISESTGNQPQHF
j_call: TRBJ1-4; clone_size: .; v_call: TRBV14; d_call: .; cdr3_nt: TGTGCCAGCAGCCGAGACAGACGCGCCCGAGAAAAACTGTTTTTT; cdr3_aa: CASSRDRRAREKLFF
j_call: TRBJ2-7; clone_size: .; v_call: TRBV6-1; d_call: .; cdr3_nt: TGTGCCAGCAGTGAACGAGGGGGGCTGTACGAGCAGTACTTC; cdr3_aa: CASSERGGLYEQYF
j_call: TRBJ1-1; clone_size: .; v_call: TRBV19; d_call: .; cdr3_nt: TGTGCCAGTAGTGATCTTCGACGGGGGAACACTGAAGCTTTCTTT; cdr3_aa: CASSDLRRGNTEAFF
j_call: TRBJ1-1; clone_size: .; v_call: TRBV6-6; d_call: .; cdr3_nt: TGTGCCAGCAGTTACGGTCCGCGGCGGACTGAAGCTTTCTTT; cdr3_aa: CASSYGPRRTEAFF
j_call: TRBJ2-2; clone_size: .; v_call: TRBV27; d_call: TRBD2; cdr3_nt: TGTGCCAGCAGTTTATTCCTGGATCTAGCGGGGGGCCCCCTGGGCCAGAACGGGGAGCTGTTTTTT; cdr3_aa: CASSLFLDLAGGPLGQNGELFF
j_call: TRBJ2-7; clone_size: .; v_call: TRBV5-6; d_call: .; cdr3_nt: TGTGCCAGCAGCTTGGCCCCAGGGAATTCCTACGAGCAGTACTTC; cdr3_aa: CASSLAPGNSYEQYF
j_call: TRBJ2-5; clone_size: .; v_call: TRBV10-3; d_call: TRBD1; cdr3_nt: TGTGCCATCAGCCAGGGACAGGGGGAGACCCAGTACTTC; cdr3_aa: CAISQGQGETQYF
j_call: TRBJ2-7; clone_size: .; v_call: TRBV25-1; d_call: TRBD1; cdr3_nt: TGTGCCAGCAGTGAACGGGACAGGGTAGGGATCTACGAGCAGTACTTC; cdr3_aa: CASSERDRVGIYEQYF
j_call: TRBJ1-4; clone_size: .; v_call: TRBV27; d_call: .; cdr3_nt: TGTGCCAGCAGTTCTAAGTTTTCCCCAACTAATGAAAAACTGTTTTTT; cdr3_aa: CASSSKFSPTNEKLFF
j_call: TRBJ2-5; clone_size: .; v_call: TRBV29-1; d_call: .; cdr3_nt: TGCAGCGTTGGTGGGACCCCGGAGACCCAGTACTTC; cdr3_aa: CSVGGTPETQYF
j_call: TRBJ1-2; clone_size: .; v_call: TRBV6-6; d_call: .; cdr3_nt: TGTGCCAGCAGTTACAGGGATGGTGGCTACACCTTC; cdr3_aa: CASSYRDGGYTF
j_call: TRBJ2-6; clone_size: once; v_call: TRBV2; d_call: .; cdr3_nt: TGTGCCAGCAGTGGACAGCCCTCTGGGGCCAACGTCCTGACTTTC; cdr3_aa: CASSGQPSGANVLTF
j_call: TRBJ1-1; clone_size: .; v_call: TRBV14; d_call: .; cdr3_nt: TGTGCCAGCAGCCCCCTTGAGGGAGGGATGGGGAACACTGAAGCTTTCTTT; cdr3_aa: CASSPLEGGMGNTEAFF
j_call: TRBJ2-7; clone_size: once; v_call: TRBV2; d_call: .; cdr3_nt: TGTGCCAGCAGTGAAGCCTCCCAGGGACCTTACGAGCAGTACTTC; cdr3_aa: CASSEASQGPYEQYF
j_call: TRBJ2-3; clone_size: .; v_call: TRBV7-9; d_call: .; cdr3_nt: TGTGCCAGCAGCTTCAGTTCGGGCGATACGCAGTATTTT; cdr3_aa: CASSFSSGDTQYF
j_call: TRBJ2-2; clone_size: .; v_call: TRBV11-2; d_call: .; cdr3_nt: TGTGCCAGCAGCCCCGCTCTGTCTTCGAACACCGGGGAGCTGTTTTTT; cdr3_aa: CASSPALSSNTGELFF